This T cell receptor (beta chain) is from a study of cytomegalovirus exposure and HLA in healthy donors. Regarding the study as a whole: TCR beta V- and J-gene trimming, according to a later analysis, was linked to a missense DCLRE1C variant. Accurate prediction of most subjects' HLA-A and HLA-B alleles from TCR beta sequences was reported. According to a later analysis, donors in an Asian-associated ancestry cluster reportedly had fewer N-insertions than the roughly 660-donor mean.

CDR3 length equals 13 residues. Looked up from germline, CDR1 is GTSNPN and CDR2 is SVGIG (reference sequence). Trimming left V 3 bases short and J 5 bases short, with 13 bases between. On this clone: What it binds is not known.

Researchers ran the PCR with 60 Vbeta and 13 Jbeta primers. Per the original methods: A later analysis tallied approximately 87 million unique TCR beta chains, roughly 11 million of them shared. Data came from immunoSEQ multiplex PCR; TCRdb stores just in-frame clones and leaves some out. D and trimming were read from the DNA, whereas the V and J calls and clone size are those reported in that table. The sample lists about 160,000 clones, approximately 80% occurring once. The source material was PBMCs. The receptor was derived from a man aged 30 to 45 in good health and CMV-seropositive. J is TRBJ2-5 and V is TRBV30, with D perhaps matching TRBD1 (6 bases). The CDR3 sequence is CAWSDSGVETQYF. CDR3 bases: TGTGCCTGGAGCGACTCAGGGGTGGAGACCCAGTACTTC.